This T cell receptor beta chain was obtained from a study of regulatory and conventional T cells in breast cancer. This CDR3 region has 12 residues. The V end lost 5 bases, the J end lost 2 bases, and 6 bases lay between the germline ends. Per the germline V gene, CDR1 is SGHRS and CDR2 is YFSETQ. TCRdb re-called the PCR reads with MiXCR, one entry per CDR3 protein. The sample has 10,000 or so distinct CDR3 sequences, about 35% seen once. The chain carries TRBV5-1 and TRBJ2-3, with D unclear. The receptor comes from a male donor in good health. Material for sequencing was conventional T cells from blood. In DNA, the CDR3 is TGCGCCAGCAGATTCTTCACAGATACGCAGTATTTT. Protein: CASRFFTDTQYF.